These T cell receptor beta chains were read from a single sample in a study of CD8+ T cells in alopecia areata. The table came from immunoSEQ multiplex PCR; TCRdb's copy has only in-frame clones and leaves some out. Counted here are about 180,000 clones, approximately 53% occurring once; the ten biggest clones make up under 14%. The material was CD8+ T cells sorted from blood, obtained at week 24, from a patient treated with tofacitinib. The receptor source for this set is a human donor with alopecia areata. Each CDR3 is given with its conserved first and last residue. The D gene is left open where the match is weak. The listing skips clone size in some rows; elsewhere it reads once, few, many or a size class.

clone_size,j_call,v_call,d_call,cdr3_aa,cdr3_nt
-,TRBJ2-1,TRBV30,TRBD1,CAWTLPTGGQFF,TGTGCCTGGACCCTCCCCACAGGGGGGCAGTTCTTC
-,TRBJ2-7,TRBV27,TRBD1,CASSLQGAPYEQYF,TGTGCCAGCAGTCTACAGGGGGCCCCCTACGAGCAGTACTTC
-,TRBJ2-2,TRBV2,-,CASGLGPGPRELFF,TGTGCCAGCGGGCTGGGGCCGGGACCAAGGGAGCTGTTTTTT
-,TRBJ1-5,TRBV7-9,-,CASSLASGQPQHF,TGTGCCAGCAGCTTAGCGTCAGGTCAGCCCCAGCATTTT
-,TRBJ2-1,TRBV19,-,CASSMGSYNEQFF,TGTGCCAGTAGTATGGGAAGCTACAATGAGCAGTTCTTC
few,TRBJ1-4,TRBV29-1,-,CSVEAENEKLFF,TGCAGCGTTGAAGCGGAGAATGAAAAACTGTTTTTT
-,TRBJ2-3,TRBV9,-,CASSVSGGALDTQYF,TGTGCCAGCAGCGTAAGTGGGGGGGCCCTGGATACGCAGTATTTT
few,TRBJ1-2,TRBV29-1,-,CSARVNYGYTF,TGCAGCGCGAGGGTGAACTATGGCTACACCTTC
-,TRBJ2-7,TRBV12-5,-,CASGLGAYEQYF,TGTGCTAGTGGTTTGGGAGCCTACGAGCAGTACTTC
-,TRBJ1-2,TRBV29-1,-,CSVTDSYGYTF,TGCAGCGTTACAGATTCCTATGGCTACACCTTC
few,TRBJ1-1,TRBV7-9,-,CASSAWQLNTEAFF,TGTGCCAGCAGCGCGTGGCAATTGAACACTGAAGCTTTCTTT
-,TRBJ1-1,TRBV30,-,CAWSVGAAEAFF,TGTGCCTGGAGTGTTGGCGCTGCTGAAGCTTTCTTT
-,TRBJ1-2,TRBV30,TRBD1,CAWMVRTGDGYTF,TGTGCCTGGATGGTCAGGACAGGGGATGGCTACACCTTC
-,TRBJ1-1,TRBV30,-,CAWSGLMNTEAFF,TGTGCCTGGAGCGGACTAATGAACACTGAAGCTTTCTTT
-,TRBJ1-3,TRBV29-1,-,CSVVEGGNTIYF,TGCAGCGTTGTGGAGGGAGGAAACACCATATATTTT
-,TRBJ1-2,TRBV14,TRBD1,CASSQQGASNYGYTF,TGTGCCAGCAGCCAACAGGGGGCCTCAAACTATGGCTACACCTTC
-,TRBJ1-6,TRBV2,TRBD1,CASSTLRQGATNSPLHF,TGTGCCAGCAGTACCTTAAGACAGGGGGCAACTAATTCACCCCTCCACTTT
few,TRBJ2-1,TRBV7-9,TRBD1,CASRKTGSSNEQFF,TGTGCCAGCAGGAAGACAGGGTCCAGCAATGAGCAGTTCTTC
few,TRBJ2-3,TRBV11-2,-,CASSLDFVTDTQYF,TGTGCCAGCAGCTTAGATTTCGTTACAGATACGCAGTATTTT
few,TRBJ1-1,TRBV29-1,-,CSVGRNTEAFF,TGCAGCGTGGGCAGAAACACTGAAGCTTTCTTT
-,TRBJ2-5,TRBV27,-,CASSLSGIPRGPQETQYF,TGTGCCAGCAGTTTATCGGGGATTCCCCGGGGGCCCCAAGAGACCCAGTACTTC
-,TRBJ1-1,TRBV9,-,CASSPWAGQMNTEAFF,TGTGCCAGCAGCCCGTGGGCAGGTCAGATGAACACTGAAGCTTTCTTT